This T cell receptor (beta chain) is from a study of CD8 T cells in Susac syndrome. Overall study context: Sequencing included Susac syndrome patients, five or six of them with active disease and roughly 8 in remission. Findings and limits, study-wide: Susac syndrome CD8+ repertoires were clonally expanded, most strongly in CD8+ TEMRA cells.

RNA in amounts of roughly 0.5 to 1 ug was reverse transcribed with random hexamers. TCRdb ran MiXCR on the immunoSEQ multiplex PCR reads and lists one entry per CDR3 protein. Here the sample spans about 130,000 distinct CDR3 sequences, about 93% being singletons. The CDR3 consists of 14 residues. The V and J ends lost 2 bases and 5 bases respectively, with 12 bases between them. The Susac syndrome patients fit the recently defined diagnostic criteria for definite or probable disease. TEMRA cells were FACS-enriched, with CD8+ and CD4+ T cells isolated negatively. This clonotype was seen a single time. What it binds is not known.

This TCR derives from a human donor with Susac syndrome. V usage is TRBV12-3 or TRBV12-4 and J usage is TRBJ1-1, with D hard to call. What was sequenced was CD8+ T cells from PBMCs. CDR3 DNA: TGTGCCAGCAGTTTATCCCCGTGGGGAACTGAAGCTTTCTTT. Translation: CASSLSPWGTEAFF.